This TCR beta chain was documented in a study of CXCR3-negative and CXCR3-positive naive CD8 T cells. The study's findings and limits: CXCR3-positive naive cells carried more hydrophobic TRB CDR3s than CXCR3-negative ones. For memory CD8+ cells diversity was much lower, but both naive subsets had comparably high diversity.

Germline V gives CDR1 PRHDT, CDR2 FYEKMQ (reference sequence). The CDR3 spans 15 residues. UMI-labeled TRB cDNA libraries were prepared by 5' RACE. TCRdb processed the 5' RACE reads again and assigns one entry to each CDR3 protein, with no DNA. This table lists about 46,000 distinct CDR3 sequences. Triplicates of about 280,000 cells were sorted from each CD8+ T cell subset. Among CD8+ T cells, naive ones were CD45RO-CCR7+CD27+CD95-. In regard to this clonotype: No antigen is known for it.

What was sequenced was naive CXCR3- CD8+ T cells from blood. Subset: CD45RO-CCR7+CD27+CD95- naive CD8+ T cells lacking CXCR3 (TNR3-). This clonotype originated in a human donor in good health. Some clones in this sample may be carry-over from other donors' samples. The chain combines TRBV13 with TRBJ2-3; TCRdb returns TRBD1, unconfirmable since there is no DNA. The CDR3 here is CASSPAGGRTDTQYF.